This T cell receptor beta chain was recovered during a study of a mutant IDH1 vaccine in newly diagnosed glioma. Time point: week 5, during vaccination. The investigators gave 300 ug of mutant IDH1 20-mer peptide in each vaccine dose, together with topical imiquimod. Between the trimmed V and J ends, which lost 4 bases and 4 bases, there was a span of 8 bases. This CDR3 has 12 residues. Germline-derived CDR1 and CDR2 are SQVTM and ANQGSEA. This clone turned up a few times. The antigen is not known. Profiling relied on immunoSEQ multiplex PCR, and the TCRdb table lists in-frame clones only, not all of them. Of some 33,000 clones in the sample, about 56% were seen once.

The source is a woman between 18 and 29 years old with glioma. This chain connects TRBV29-1 to TRBJ1-3; no clear D gene. The material sequenced was PBMCs, taken from a glioma patient whose treatment included an IDH1 peptide vaccine. As DNA, the CDR3 is TGCAGCGTTGTGTCTCCAGGAAACACCATATATTTT. It translates to CSVVSPGNTIYF.